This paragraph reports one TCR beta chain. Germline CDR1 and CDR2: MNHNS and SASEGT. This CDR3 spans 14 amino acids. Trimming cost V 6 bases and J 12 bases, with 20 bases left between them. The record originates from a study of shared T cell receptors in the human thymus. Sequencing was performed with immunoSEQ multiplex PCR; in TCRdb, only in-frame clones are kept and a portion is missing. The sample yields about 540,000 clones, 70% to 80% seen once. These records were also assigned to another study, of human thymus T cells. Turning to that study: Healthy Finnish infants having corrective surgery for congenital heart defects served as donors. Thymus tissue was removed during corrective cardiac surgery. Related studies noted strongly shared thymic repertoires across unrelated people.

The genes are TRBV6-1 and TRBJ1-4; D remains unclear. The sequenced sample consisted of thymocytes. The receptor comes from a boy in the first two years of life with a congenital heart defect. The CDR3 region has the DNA TGTGCCAGCAGGGATTACGACCGGGGTCGGCAACTGTTTTTT. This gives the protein CASRDYDRGRQLFF.